This T cell receptor (beta chain) came from a study of chemoradiotherapy in HPV16-positive cancers. Whole-study results and caveats: Functional assays defining HPV-specific T cells used only two HPV16-positive patients. Candidate HPV-specific clones and E7-related TCR motifs grew in tumor during treatment.

Over chemoradiotherapy, repertoires were sampled more than once. The assay was immunoSEQ multiplex PCR, and TCRdb's table has in-frame clones only and misses some. This table holds about 68,000 clones, about nine tenths found once. This CDR3 comprises 13 residues. Trimming pared 4 bases from V and 5 bases from J, leaving 10 bases between. Germline CDR1 is MNHNS and CDR2 is SASEGT. A remark on this clone: Its antigen remains unknown.

This receptor was obtained from a human donor with HPV-associated anogenital cancer. The V call is TRBV6-1, the J call TRBJ2-3; no clear D gene. Specimen: blood, collected from a patient who underwent chemoradiotherapy. The CDR3 loop is CASSVNPGDTQYF. CDR3 DNA sequence: TGTGCCAGCAGTGTAAACCCCGGAGATACGCAGTATTTT.